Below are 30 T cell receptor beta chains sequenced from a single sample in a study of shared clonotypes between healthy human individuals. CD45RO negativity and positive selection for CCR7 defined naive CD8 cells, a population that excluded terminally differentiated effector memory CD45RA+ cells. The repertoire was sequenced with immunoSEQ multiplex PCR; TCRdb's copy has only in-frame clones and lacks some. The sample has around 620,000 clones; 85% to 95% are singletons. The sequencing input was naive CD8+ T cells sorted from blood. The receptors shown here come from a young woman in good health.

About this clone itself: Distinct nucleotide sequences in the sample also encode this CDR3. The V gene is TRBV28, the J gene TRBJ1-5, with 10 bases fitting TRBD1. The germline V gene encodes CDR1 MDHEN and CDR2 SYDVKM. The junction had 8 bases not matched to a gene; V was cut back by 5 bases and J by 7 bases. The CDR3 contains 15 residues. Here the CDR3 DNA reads TGTGCCAGCAGTCCACGGACAGGGGGAGGGCAGCCCCAGCATTTT. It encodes CASSPRTGGGQPQHF.

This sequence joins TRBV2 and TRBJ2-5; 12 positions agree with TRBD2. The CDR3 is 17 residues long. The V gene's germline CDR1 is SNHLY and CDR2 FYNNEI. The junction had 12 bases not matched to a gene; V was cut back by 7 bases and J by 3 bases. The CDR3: CASNSGLAGTIKETQYF. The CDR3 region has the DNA TGTGCCAGCAACTCCGGACTAGCGGGAACGATAAAAGAGACCCAGTACTTC.

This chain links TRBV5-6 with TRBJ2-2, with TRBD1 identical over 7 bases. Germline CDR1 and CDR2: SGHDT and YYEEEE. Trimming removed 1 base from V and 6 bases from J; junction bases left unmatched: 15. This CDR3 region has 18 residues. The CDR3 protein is CASSLSRRQGVRPGELFF. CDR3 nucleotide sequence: TGTGCCAGCAGCTTGTCCAGAAGACAGGGTGTAAGGCCCGGGGAGCTGTTTTTT. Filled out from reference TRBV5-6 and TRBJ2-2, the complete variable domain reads DAGVTQSPTHLIKTRGQQVTLRCSPKSGHDTVSWYQQALGQGPQFIFQYYEEEERQRGNFPDRFSGHQFPNYSSELNVNALLLGDSALYLCASSLSRRQGVRPGELFFGEGSRLTVL.

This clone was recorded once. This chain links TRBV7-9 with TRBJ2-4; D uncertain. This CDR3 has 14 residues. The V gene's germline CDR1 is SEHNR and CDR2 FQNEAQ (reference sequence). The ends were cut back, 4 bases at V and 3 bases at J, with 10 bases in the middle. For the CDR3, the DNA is TGTGCCAGCAGCTCTACAGAAGACAAAAACATTCAGTACTTC. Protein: CASSSTEDKNIQYF. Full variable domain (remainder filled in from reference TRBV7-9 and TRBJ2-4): DTGVSQNPRHKITKRGQNVTFRCDPISEHNRLYWYRQTLGQGPEFLTYFQNEAQLEKSRLLSDRFSAERPKGSFSTLEIQRTEQGDSAMYLCASSSTEDKNIQYFGAGTRLSVL.

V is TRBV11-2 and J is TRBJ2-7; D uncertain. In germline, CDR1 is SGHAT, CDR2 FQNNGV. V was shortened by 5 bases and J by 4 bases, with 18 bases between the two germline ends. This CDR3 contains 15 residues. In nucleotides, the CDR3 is TGTGCCAGCAGCGCCACCCAGCCCGCCGGATACGAGCAGTACTTC. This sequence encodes CASSATQPAGYEQYF.

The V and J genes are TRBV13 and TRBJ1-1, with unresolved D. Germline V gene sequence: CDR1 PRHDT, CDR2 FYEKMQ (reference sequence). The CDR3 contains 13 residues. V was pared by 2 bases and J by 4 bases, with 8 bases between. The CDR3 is CASSLSSSTEAFF. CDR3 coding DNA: TGTGCCAGCAGCTTATCCTCGTCCACTGAAGCTTTCTTT.

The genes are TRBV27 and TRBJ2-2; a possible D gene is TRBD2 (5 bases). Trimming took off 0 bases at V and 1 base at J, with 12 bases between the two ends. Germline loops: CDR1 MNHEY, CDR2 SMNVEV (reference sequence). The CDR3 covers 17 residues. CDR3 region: CASSLSMERVNTGELFF. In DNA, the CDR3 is TGTGCCAGCAGTTTATCGATGGAGAGGGTGAACACCGGGGAGCTGTTTTTT.

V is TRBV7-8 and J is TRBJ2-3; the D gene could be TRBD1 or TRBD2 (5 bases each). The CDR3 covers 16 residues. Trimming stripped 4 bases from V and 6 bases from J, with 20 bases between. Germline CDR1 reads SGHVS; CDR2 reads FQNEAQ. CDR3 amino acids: CASSSPGVEGADTQYF. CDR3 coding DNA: TGTGCCAGCAGCTCCCCCGGGGTGGAAGGGGCTGATACGCAGTATTTT.

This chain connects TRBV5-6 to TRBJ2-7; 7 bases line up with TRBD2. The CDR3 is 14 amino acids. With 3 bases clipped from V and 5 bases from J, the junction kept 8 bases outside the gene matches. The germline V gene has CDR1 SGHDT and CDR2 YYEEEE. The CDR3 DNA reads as TGTGCCAGCAGCTGGGAGGGGTACTATGACGAGCAGTACTTC. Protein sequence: CASSWEGYYDEQYF.

Written as DNA, the CDR3 is TGTGCCAGCAGCTTAGCCTCAGAGTCTAATGAAAAACTGTTTTTT. Its translation: CASSLASESNEKLFF. J is TRBJ1-4 and V is TRBV7-9; D gene ambiguous. The germline V and J ends were trimmed by 0 bases and 3 bases, with 8 bases remaining between them. The germline V gene encodes CDR1 SEHNR and CDR2 FQNEAQ (reference sequence). The CDR3 contains 15 residues.

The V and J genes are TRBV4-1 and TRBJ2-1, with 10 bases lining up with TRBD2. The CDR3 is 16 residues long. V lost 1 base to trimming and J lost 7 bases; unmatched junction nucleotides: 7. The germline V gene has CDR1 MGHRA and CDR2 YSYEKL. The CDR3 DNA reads TGCGCCAGCAGCCAAGTTAGAGCGGGAGGGGATAATGAGCAGTTCTTC. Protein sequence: CASSQVRAGGDNEQFF.

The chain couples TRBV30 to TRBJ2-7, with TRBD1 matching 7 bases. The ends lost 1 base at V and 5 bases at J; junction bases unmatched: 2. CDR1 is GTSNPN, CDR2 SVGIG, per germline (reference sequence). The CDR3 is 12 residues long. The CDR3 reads CAWSDRGHEQYF. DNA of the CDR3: TGTGCCTGGAGTGACAGGGGTCACGAGCAGTACTTC. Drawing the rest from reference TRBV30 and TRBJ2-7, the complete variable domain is SQTIHQWPATLVQPVGSPLSLECTVEGTSNPNLYWYRQAAGRGLQLLFYSVGIGQISSEVPQNLSASRPQDRQFILSSKKLLLSDSGFYLCAWSDRGHEQYFGPGTRLTVT.

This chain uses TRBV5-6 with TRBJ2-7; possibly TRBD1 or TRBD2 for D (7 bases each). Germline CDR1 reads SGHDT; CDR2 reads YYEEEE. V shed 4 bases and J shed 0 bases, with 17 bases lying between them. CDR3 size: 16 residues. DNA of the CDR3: TGTGCCAGCAGCCCAGGGGGGGGTAACCCCTCCTACGAGCAGTACTTC. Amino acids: CASSPGGGNPSYEQYF.

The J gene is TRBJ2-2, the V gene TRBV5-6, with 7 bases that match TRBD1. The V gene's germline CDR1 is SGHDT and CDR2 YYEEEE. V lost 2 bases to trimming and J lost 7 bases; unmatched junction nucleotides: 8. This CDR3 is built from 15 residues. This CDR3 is CASSFATGLGGELFF. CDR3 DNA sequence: TGTGCCAGCAGCTTCGCGACAGGGTTGGGCGGGGAGCTGTTTTTT.

The chain's CDR3 is CSVPGGALDTQYF. CDR3 nucleotides: TGCAGCGTCCCGGGCGGAGCCCTAGATACGCAGTATTTT. The chain uses TRBV29-1 and TRBJ2-3; D is unresolved. The CDR3 is made up of 13 amino acids. The V and J ends lost 6 bases and 5 bases respectively, with 15 bases between them. The germline V gene has CDR1 SQVTM and CDR2 ANQGSEA.

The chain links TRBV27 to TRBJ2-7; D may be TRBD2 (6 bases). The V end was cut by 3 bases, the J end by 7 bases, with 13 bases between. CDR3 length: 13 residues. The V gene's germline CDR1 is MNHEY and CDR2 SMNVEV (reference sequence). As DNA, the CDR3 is TGTGCCAGCAGTTTTTTACCGGCGGGGGAGCAGTACTTC. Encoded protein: CASSFLPAGEQYF.

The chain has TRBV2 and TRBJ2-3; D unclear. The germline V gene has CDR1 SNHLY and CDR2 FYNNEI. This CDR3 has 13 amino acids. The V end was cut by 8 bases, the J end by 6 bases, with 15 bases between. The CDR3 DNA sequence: TGTGCCAGCTTCGGGCAAGAAACGGATACGCAGTATTTT. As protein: CASFGQETDTQYF.

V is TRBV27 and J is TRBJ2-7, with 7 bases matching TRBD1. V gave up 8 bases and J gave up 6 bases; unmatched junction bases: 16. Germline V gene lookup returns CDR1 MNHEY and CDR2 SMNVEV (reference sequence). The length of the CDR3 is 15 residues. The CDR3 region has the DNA TGTGCCAGCGGGGACAGCACTAATGGGTCTCTCGAGCAGTACTTC. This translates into CASGDSTNGSLEQYF.

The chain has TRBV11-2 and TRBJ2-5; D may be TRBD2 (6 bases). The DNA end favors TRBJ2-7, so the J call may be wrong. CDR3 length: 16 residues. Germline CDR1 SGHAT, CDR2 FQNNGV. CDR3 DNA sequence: TGTGCCAGCAGCTCCGGGGACTTTCCGCGCCCCTACGAGCAGTACTTC. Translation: CASSSGDFPRPYEQYF.

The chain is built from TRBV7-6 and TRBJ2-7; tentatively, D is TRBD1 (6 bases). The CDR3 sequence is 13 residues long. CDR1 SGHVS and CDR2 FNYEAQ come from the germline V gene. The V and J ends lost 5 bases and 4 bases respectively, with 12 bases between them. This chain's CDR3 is CASSAHTGYEQYF. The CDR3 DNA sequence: TGTGCCAGCAGCGCGCACACAGGGTACGAGCAGTACTTC. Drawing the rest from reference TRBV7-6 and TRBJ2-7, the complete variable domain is GAGVSQSPRYKVTKRGQDVALRCDPISGHVSLYWYRQALGQGPEFLTYFNYEAQQDKSGLPNDRFSAERPEGSISTLTIQRTEQRDSAMYRCASSAHTGYEQYFGPGTRLTVT.

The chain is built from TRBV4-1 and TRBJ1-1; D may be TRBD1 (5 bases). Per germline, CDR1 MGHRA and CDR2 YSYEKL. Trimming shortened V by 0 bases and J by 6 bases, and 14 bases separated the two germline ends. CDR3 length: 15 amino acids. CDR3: CASSQEEGLGSEAFF. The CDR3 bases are TGCGCCAGCAGCCAAGAGGAGGGGCTTGGGTCTGAAGCTTTCTTT.

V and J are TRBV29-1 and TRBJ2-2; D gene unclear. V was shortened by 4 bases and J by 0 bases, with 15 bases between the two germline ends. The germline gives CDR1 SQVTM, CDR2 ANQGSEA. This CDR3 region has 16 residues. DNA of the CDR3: TGCAGCGTTGTTCCAGTGCTTAACGCGAACACCGGGGAGCTGTTTTTT. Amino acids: CSVVPVLNANTGELFF.

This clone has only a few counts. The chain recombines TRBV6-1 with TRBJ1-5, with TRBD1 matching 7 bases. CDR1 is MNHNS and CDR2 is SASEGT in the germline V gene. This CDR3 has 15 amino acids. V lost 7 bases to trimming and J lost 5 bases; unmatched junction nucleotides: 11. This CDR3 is CASNLGGEMDQPQHF. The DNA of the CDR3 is TGTGCCAGCAACCTAGGGGGCGAGATGGATCAGCCCCAGCATTTT.

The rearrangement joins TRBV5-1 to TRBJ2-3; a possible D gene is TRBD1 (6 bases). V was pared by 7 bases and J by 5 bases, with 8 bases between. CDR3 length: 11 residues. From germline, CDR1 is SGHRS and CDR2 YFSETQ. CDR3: CASRGGDTQYF. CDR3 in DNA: TGCGCCAGCCGAGGGGGAGATACGCAGTATTTT.

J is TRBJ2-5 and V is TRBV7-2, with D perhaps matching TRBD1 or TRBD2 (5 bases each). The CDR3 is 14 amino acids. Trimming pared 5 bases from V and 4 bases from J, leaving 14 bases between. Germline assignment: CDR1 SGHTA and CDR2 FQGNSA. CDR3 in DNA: TGTGCCAGCAGCCAGTCGAGGGGCCGAGAGACCCAGTACTTC. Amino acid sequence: CASSQSRGRETQYF.

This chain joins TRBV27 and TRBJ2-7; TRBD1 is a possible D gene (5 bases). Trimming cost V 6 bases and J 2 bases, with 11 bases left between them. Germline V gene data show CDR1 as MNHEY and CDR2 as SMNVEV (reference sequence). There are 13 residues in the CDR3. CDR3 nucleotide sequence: TGTGCCAGCAGCCACAGGAGAACCTACGAGCAGTACTTC. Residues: CASSHRRTYEQYF.

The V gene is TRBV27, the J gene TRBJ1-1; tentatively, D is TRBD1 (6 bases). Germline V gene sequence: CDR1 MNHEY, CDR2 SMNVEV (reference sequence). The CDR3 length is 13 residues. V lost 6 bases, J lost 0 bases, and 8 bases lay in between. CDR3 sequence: CASSQGMNTEAFF. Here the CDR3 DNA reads TGTGCCAGCAGCCAGGGGATGAACACTGAAGCTTTCTTT.

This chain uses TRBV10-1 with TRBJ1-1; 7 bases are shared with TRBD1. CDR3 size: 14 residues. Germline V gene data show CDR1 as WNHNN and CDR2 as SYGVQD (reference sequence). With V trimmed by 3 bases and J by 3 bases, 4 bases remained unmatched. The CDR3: CASSDTTGDTEAFF. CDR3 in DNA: TGCGCCAGCAGTGACACCACAGGGGACACTGAAGCTTTCTTT.

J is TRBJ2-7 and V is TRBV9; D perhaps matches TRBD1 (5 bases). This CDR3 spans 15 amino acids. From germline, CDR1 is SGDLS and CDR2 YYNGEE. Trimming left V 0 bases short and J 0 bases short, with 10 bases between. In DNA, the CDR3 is TGTGCCAGCAGCGTAGAAGGGGTCAGCTCCTACGAGCAGTACTTC. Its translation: CASSVEGVSSYEQYF.

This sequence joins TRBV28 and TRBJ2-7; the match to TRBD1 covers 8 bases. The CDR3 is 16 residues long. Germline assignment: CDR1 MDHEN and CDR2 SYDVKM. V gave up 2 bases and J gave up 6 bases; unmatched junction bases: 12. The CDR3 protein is CASSLGVRGHRREQYF. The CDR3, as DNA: TGTGCCAGCAGTTTAGGGGTCAGGGGGCATCGGCGCGAGCAGTACTTC.